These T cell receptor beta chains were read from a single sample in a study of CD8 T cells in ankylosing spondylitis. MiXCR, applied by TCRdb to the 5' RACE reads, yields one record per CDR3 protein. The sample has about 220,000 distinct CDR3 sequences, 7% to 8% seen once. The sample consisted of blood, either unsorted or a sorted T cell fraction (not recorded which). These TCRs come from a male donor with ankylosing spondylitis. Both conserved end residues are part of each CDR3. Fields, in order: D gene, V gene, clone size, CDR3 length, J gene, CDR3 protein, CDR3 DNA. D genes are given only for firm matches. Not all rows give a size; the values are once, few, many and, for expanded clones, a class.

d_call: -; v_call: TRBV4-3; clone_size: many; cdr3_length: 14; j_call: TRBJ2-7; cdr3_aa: CASSQEIHYYEQYF; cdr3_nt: TGCGCCAGCAGCCAAGAGATACACTACTACGAGCAGTACTTC
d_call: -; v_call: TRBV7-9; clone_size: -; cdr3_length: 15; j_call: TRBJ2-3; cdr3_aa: CASSSTREPGDTQYF; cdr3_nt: TGTGCCAGCAGCTCAACACGGGAACCTGGAGATACGCAGTATTTT
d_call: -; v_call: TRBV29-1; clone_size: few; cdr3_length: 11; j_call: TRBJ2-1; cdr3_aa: CSVEDSPRQFF; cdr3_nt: TGCAGCGTAGAGGACAGTCCCCGGCAGTTCTTC
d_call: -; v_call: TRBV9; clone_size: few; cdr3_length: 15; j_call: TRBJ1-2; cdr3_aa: CASSAGASPNYGYTF; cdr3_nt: TGTGCCAGCAGCGCCGGGGCAAGCCCTAACTATGGCTACACCTTC
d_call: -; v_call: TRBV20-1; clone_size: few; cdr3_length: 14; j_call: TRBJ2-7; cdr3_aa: CSARSTGQPYEQYF; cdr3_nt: TGCAGTGCTAGGTCCACCGGACAACCCTACGAGCAGTACTTC
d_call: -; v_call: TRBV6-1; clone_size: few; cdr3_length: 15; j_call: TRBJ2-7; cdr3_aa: CASSLTGTPSYEQYF; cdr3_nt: TGTGCCAGCAGCTTGACCGGGACCCCGTCCTACGAGCAGTACTTC
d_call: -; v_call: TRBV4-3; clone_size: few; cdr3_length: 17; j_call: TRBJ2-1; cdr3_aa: CASSQDKSYGRNNEQFF; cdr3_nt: TGCGCCAGCAGCCAAGACAAGTCCTACGGGAGAAACAATGAGCAGTTCTTC
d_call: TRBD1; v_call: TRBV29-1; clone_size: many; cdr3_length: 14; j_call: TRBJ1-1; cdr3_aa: CSVGWTGLNTEAFF; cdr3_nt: TGCAGCGTTGGATGGACAGGGTTGAACACTGAAGCTTTCTTT
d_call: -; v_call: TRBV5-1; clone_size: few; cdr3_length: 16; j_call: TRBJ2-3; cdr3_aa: CASSSIAAPYTDTQYF; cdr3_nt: TGCGCCAGCAGCTCAATAGCGGCTCCGTACACAGATACGCAGTATTTT
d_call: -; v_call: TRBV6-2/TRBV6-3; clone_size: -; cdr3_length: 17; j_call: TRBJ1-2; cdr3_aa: CASRFPGALQANYGYTF; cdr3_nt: TGTGCCAGCAGATTCCCTGGAGCCCTCCAAGCCAACTATGGCTACACCTTC
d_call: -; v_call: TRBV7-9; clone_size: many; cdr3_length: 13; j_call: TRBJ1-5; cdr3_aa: CASSLVGNQPQHF; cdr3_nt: TGTGCCAGCAGCTTGGTGGGTAATCAGCCCCAGCATTTT
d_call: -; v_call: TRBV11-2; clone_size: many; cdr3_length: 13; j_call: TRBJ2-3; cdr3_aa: CASSFGSSDTQYF; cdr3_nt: TGTGCCAGCAGCTTCGGCAGTTCAGATACGCAGTATTTT
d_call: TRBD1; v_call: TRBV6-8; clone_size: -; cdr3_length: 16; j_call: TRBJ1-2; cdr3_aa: CASSYSKGQGAQGYTF; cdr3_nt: TGTGCCAGCAGTTACTCGAAGGGACAGGGGGCTCAAGGCTACACCTTC
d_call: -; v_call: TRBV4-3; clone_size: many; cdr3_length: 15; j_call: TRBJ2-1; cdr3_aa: CASSLVHSSYNEQFF; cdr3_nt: TGCGCCAGCAGCCTAGTCCATTCCTCCTACAATGAGCAGTTCTTC